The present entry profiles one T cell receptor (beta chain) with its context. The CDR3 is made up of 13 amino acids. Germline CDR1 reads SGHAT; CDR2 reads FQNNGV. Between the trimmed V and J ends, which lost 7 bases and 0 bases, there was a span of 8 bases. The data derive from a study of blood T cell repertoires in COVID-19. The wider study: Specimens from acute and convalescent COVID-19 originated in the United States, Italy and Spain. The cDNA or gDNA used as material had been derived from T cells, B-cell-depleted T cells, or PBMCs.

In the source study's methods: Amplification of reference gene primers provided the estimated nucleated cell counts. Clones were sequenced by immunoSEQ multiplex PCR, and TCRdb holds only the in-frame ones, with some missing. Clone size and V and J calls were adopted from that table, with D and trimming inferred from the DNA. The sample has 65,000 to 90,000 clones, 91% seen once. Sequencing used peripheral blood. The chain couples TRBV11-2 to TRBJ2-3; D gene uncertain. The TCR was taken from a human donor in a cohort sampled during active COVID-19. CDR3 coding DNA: TGTGCCAGCACCTTGACTAGCACAGATACGCAGTATTTT. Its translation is CASTLTSTDTQYF.